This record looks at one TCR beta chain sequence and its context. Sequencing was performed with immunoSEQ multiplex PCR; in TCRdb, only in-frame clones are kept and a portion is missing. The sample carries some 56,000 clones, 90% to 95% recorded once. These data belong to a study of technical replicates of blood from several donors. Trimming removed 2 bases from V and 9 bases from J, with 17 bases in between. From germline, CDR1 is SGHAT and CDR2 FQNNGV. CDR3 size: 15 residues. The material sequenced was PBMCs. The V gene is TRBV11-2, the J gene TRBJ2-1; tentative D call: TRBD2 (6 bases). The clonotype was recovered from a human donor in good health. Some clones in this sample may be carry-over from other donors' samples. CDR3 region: CASSLTGGSGGEQFF. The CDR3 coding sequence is TGTGCCAGCAGCTTAACTGGCGGATCCGGGGGTGAGCAGTTCTTC.